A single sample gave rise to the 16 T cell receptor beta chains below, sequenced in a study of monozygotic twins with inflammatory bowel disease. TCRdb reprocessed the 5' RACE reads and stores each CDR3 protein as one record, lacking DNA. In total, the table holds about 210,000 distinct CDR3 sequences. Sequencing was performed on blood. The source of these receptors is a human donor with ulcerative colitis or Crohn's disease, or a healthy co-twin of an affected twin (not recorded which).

This CDR3 is CASSPKPTNEKLFF. The chain uses TRBV4-2 and TRBJ1-4. The V gene's germline CDR1 is LGHNA and CDR2 YNFKEQ. The CDR3 is 14 residues long.

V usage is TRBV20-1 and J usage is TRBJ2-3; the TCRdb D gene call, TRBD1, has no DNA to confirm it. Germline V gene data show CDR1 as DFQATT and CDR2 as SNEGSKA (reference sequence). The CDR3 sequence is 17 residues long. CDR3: CSARDLMQGERTDTQYF.

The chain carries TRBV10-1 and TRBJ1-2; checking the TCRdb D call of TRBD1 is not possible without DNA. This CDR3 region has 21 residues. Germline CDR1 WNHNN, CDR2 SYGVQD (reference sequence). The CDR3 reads CASSEFRTSTDRGEKVYGYTF.

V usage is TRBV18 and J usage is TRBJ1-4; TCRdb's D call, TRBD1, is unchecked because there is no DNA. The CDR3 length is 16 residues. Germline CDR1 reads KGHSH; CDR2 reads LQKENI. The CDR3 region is CASSIPPGRVNEKLFF.

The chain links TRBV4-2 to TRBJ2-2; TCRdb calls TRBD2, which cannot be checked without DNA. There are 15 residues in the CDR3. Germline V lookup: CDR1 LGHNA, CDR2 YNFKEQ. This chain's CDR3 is CASSQDWTSTGELFF.

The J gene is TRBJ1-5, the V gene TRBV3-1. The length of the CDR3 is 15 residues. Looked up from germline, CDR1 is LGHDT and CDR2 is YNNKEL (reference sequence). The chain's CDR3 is CASSQRQGSNQPQHF.

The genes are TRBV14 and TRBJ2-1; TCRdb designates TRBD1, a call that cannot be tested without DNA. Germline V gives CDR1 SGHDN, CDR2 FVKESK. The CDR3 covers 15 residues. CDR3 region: CASSLVDRGYNEQFF. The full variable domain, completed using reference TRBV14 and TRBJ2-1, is EAGVTQFPSHSVIEKGQTVTLRCDPISGHDNLYWYRRVMGKEIKFLLHFVKESKQDESGMPNNRFLAERTGGTYSTLKVQPAELEDSGVYFCASSLVDRGYNEQFFGPGTRLTVL.

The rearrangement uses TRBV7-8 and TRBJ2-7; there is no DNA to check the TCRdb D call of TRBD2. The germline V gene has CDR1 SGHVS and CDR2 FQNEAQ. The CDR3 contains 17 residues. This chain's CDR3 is CASSLAHATSAAYEQYF.

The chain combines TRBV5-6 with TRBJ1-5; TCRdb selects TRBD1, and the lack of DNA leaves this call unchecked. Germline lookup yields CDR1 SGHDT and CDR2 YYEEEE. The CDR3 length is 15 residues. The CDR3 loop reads CASSSDRGFGQPQHF.

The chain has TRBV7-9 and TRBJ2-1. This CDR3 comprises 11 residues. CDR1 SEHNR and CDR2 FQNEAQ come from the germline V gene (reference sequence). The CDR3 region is CASSREVGQFF.

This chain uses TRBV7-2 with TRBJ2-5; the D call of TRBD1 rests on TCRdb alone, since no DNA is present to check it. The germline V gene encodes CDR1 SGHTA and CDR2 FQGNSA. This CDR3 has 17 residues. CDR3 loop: CASSSKGGGGLGETQYF.

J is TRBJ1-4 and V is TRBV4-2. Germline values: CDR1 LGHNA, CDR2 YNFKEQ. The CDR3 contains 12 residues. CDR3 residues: CASSHENEKLFF.

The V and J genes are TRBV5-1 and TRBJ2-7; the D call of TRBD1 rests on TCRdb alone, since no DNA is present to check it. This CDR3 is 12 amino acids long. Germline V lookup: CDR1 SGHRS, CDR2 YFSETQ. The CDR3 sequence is CASGTGSYEQYF.

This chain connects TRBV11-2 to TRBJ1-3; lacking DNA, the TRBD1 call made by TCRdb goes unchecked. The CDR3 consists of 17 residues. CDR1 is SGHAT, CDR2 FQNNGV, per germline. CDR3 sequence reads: CASSLLLGGQSGNTIYF. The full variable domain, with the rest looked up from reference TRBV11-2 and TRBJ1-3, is EAGVAQSPRYKIIEKRQSVAFWCNPISGHATLYWYQQILGQGPKLLIQFQNNGVVDDSQLPKDRFSAERLKGVDSTLKIQPAKLEDSAVYLCASSLLLGGQSGNTIYFGEGSWLTVV.

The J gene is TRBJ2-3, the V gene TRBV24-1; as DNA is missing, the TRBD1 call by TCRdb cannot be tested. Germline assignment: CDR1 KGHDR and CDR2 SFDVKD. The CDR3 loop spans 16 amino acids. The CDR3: CATGMGGTPGTDTQYF.

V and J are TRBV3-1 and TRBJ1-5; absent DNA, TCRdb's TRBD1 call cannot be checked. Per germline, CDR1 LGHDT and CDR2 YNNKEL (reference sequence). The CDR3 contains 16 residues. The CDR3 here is CASSQVPGQDSQPQHF.